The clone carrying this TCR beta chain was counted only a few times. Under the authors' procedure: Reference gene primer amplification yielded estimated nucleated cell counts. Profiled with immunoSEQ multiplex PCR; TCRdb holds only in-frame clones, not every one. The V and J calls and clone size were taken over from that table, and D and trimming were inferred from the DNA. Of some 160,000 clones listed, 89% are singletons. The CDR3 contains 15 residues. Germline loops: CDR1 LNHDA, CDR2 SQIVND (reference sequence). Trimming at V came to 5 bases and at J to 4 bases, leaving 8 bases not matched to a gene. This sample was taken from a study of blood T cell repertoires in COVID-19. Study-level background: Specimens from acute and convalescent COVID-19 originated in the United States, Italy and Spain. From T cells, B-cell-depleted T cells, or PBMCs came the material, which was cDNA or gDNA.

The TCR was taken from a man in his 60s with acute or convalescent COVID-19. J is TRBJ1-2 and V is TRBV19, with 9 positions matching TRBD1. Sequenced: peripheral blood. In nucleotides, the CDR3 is TGTGCCAGTAGTCCGTCGGGACAGGGTAGCTATGGCTACACCTTC. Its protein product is CASSPSGQGSYGYTF.